The rows below give T cell receptor beta chains drawn from one sample of a study of T-cell memory formation after mild COVID-19. TCRdb ran MiXCR on the 5' RACE reads and lists one entry per CDR3 protein. The table records fewer than 200,000 distinct CDR3 sequences, roughly 13% of them present only once. Sequencing was carried out using PBMCs or a T cell subset sorted from them (not recorded which). The receptor set was obtained from a man younger than 35 who had mild COVID-19 (a few samples of this study predate the infection). Cell type and time point are not known. Each CDR3 is given with its conserved first and last residue. The D gene is left open where the match is weak. A clone size is listed for some rows: how often the clone was seen (once, few, many), or a class if it is expanded.

d_call	clone_size	v_call	cdr3_length	j_call	cdr3_aa	cdr3_nt
TRBD1	few	TRBV11-2	16	TRBJ1-2	CASSFLPGQGAEGYTF	TGTGCCAGCAGCTTCCTGCCGGGACAGGGGGCGGAGGGCTACACCTTC
TRBD1	few	TRBV5-6	15	TRBJ2-2	CASSLGQGYTGELFF	TGTGCCAGCAGCTTGGGACAGGGGTACACCGGGGAGCTGTTTTTT
TRBD1	few	TRBV5-1	14	TRBJ2-2	CASARQGDTGELFF	TGCGCCAGCGCCCGACAGGGGGACACCGGGGAGCTGTTTTTT
TRBD2	-	TRBV3-1	14	TRBJ2-1	CASSQRVAGAVLFF	TGTGCCAGCAGCCAAAGAGTAGCGGGGGCGGTCTTGTTCTTC
-	-	TRBV11-2	14	TRBJ2-1	CASSLWGSYNEQFF	TGTGCCAGCAGCTTATGGGGCTCCTACAATGAGCAGTTCTTC
-	few	TRBV2	12	TRBJ1-5	CASSPDSQPQHF	TGTGCCAGCAGTCCGGACAGTCAGCCCCAGCATTTT
TRBD2	few	TRBV20-1	14	TRBJ2-1	CSATSGGHYNEQFF	TGCAGTGCTACCAGCGGGGGCCACTACAATGAGCAGTTCTTC
-	-	TRBV19	14	TRBJ2-7	CASKEQGIAGEQYF	TGTGCCAGTAAAGAGCAGGGCATTGCGGGAGAGCAGTACTTC
-	-	TRBV12-3/TRBV12-4	17	TRBJ1-5	CASSSHRADYSNQPQHF	TGTGCCAGCAGTTCCCATAGGGCAGACTATAGCAATCAGCCCCAGCATTTT
-	few	TRBV20-1	16	TRBJ1-4	CSARDGSGGGNEKLFF	TGCAGTGCTAGGGACGGGTCGGGGGGCGGAAATGAAAAACTGTTTTTT
-	-	TRBV11-2	15	TRBJ1-2	CASSSDPRRLYGYTF	TGTGCCAGCAGCTCGGACCCAAGGAGACTCTATGGCTACACCTTC
-	-	TRBV7-3	13	TRBJ2-3	CASSSRADNTQYF	TGTGCCAGCAGCTCAAGGGCTGACAATACGCAGTATTTT
-	-	TRBV4-3	14	TRBJ1-5	CASSQDSLNQPQHF	TGCGCCAGCAGCCAAGATAGTCTCAATCAGCCCCAGCATTTT
-	few	TRBV28	18	TRBJ2-6	CASSPPDYKGSGANVLTF	TGTGCCAGCAGTCCCCCAGATTATAAGGGTTCTGGGGCCAACGTCCTGACTTTC
TRBD2	few	TRBV29-1	16	TRBJ2-5	CSVEVRIAGYRETQYF	TGCAGCGTTGAAGTGAGGATAGCGGGGTATAGAGAGACCCAGTACTTC
-	few	TRBV20-1	10	TRBJ2-5	CSARGAFVYF	TGCAGTGCTAGAGGGGCCTTCGTTTACTTC
-	-	TRBV6-2/TRBV6-3	14	TRBJ1-1	CASTEGGMNTEAFF	TGTGCCAGCACGGAGGGGGGCATGAACACTGAAGCTTTCTTT